The clone carrying this TCR beta chain was observed a handful of times. The antigen is unknown. Measured with immunoSEQ multiplex PCR; TCRdb has only the in-frame clones, and not every one. The sample has about 41,000 clones; approximately 70% are singletons. The record originates from a study of vaccination effects on CD4 cells after COVID-19. Study-level findings and limits: Within healthy vaccinees, only 1 of 255 vaccine-induced clones displayed cross-reactivity with common cold coronaviruses.

The CDR3 is 13 amino acids. With 6 bases removed from V and 6 bases from J, the gap between germline ends came to 14 bases. Looked up from germline, CDR1 is KGHSH and CDR2 is LQKENI. Sequencing was preceded by expansion of antigen-specific CD4+ T cells with viral peptide pools in the ViraFEST assay. Scientists isolated CD4+ T cells after a roughly 9-day culture period ended. Vaccine recipients lacked prior SARS-CoV-2 infection and had negative nucleocapsid antibodies. The sequence came from a human donor who received a COVID-19 vaccine. The chain couples TRBV18 to TRBJ1-2; D gene uncertain. The sequencing here drew on CD4+ T cells from PBMCs cultured with HCoV-OC43 spike peptides, taken before COVID-19 vaccination. The sample's subset: HCoV-OC43 spike overlapping peptide pool stimulation. This CDR3 reads CASSPEGGNGYTF. The CDR3 DNA sequence: TGTGCCAGCTCCCCTGAGGGCGGGAATGGCTACACCTTC.